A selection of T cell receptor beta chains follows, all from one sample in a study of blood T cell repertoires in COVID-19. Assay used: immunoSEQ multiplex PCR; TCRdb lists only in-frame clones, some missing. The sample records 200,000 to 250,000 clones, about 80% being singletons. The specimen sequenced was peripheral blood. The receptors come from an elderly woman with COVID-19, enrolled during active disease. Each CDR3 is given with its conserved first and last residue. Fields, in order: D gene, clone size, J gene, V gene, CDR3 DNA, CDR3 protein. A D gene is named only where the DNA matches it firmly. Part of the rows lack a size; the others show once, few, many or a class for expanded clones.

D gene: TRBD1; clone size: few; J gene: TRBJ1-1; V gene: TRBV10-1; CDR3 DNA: TGCGCCAGCAGCAAGACGACAGGGGAAGCTTTCTTT; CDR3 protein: CASSKTTGEAFF
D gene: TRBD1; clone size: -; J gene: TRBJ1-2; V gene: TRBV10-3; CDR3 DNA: TGTGCCATCAGTGGGGACAGGGGGCGCCGGGACTATGGCTACACCTTC; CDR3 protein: CAISGDRGRRDYGYTF
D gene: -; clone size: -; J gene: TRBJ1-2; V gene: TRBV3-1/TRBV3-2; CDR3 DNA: TGTGCCAGCAGCCCCGACAGCCGTTATGGCTACACCTTC; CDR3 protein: CASSPDSRYGYTF
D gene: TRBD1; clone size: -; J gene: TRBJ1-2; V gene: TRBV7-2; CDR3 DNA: TGTGCCAGCAGCCGAACAGGGGGCTACGGCTACACCTTC; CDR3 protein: CASSRTGGYGYTF
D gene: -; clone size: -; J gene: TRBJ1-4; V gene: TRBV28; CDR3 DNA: TGTGCAGCCCGGGGAGACGGTAATGAAAAACTGTTTTTT; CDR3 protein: CAARGDGNEKLFF
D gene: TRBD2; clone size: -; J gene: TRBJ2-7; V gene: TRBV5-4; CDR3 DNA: TGTGCCAGCAGTGGGAGCGGGGGCTCCTACGAGCAGTACTTC; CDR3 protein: CASSGSGGSYEQYF
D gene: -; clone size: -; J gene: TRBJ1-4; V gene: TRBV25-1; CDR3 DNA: TGTGCCAGCTCCAACAGACAGGCCTTTAATGAAAAACTGTTTTTT; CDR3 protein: CASSNRQAFNEKLFF
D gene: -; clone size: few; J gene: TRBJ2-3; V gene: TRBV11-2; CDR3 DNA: TGTGCCAGCAGCTTCCTCGGGAGAGGCACAGATACGCAGTATTTT; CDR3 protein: CASSFLGRGTDTQYF
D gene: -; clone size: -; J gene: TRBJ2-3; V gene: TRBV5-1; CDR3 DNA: TGCGCCAGCAGCTTGGGAAGGCAACAGATCAGCACAGATACGCAGTATTTT; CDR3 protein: CASSLGRQQISTDTQYF
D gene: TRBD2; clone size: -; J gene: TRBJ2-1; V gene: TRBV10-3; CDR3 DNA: TGTGCCATCAGTGAGTCGGTGGCGGGAGTAGGTGAGCAGTTCTTC; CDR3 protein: CAISESVAGVGEQFF
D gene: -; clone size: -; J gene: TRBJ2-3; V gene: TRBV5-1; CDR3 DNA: TGCGCCAGCAGCTTGGGAGTGGTTGCGGGGTTCACAGATACGCAGTATTTT; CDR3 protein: CASSLGVVAGFTDTQYF
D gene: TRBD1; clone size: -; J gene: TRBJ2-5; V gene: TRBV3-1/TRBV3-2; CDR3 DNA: TGTGCCAGCAGCCAAGGCGCTACAGGGGCTGAGACCCAGTACTTC; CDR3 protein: CASSQGATGAETQYF
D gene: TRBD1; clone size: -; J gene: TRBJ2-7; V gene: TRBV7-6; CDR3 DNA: TGTGCCAGCAGCTTAGCGGGGGACAGGGGTTCCTACGAGCAGTACTTC; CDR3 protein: CASSLAGDRGSYEQYF
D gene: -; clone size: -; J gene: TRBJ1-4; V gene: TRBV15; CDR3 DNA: TGTGCCACCAGCAGAAGACAGGCGCGACGTGAAAAACTGTTTTTT; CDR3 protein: CATSRRQARREKLFF
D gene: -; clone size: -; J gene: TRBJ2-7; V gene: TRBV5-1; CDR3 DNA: TGCGCCAGCAGCTTTCCGTACGAGCAGTACTTC; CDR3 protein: CASSFPYEQYF
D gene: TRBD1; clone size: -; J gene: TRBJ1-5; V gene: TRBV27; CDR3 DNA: TGTGCCAGCAGTTTAGGGACAGGGCGCAATCAGCCCCAGCATTTT; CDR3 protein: CASSLGTGRNQPQHF
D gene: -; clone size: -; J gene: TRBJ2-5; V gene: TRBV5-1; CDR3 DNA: TGCGCCAGCAGCTTGGCCATCGACAGTAAGGAAGAGACCCAGTACTTC; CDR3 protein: CASSLAIDSKEETQYF
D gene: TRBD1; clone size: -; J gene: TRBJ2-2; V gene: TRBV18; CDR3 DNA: TGTGCCAGCTCACTGGGACAGGGGGACACCGGGGAGCTGTTTTTT; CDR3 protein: CASSLGQGDTGELFF
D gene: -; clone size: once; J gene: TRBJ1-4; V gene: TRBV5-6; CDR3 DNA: TGTGCCAGCAGCTTGGACAGGATGGGTGAAAAACTGTTTTTT; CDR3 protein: CASSLDRMGEKLFF
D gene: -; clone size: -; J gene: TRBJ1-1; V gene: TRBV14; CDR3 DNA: TGTGCCAGCAGCGGCCGGGGAGGGGGCACTGAAGCTTTCTTT; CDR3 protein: CASSGRGGGTEAFF
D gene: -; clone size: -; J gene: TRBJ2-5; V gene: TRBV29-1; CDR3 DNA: TGCAGCGTTGATGCGGGGCGCGAGACCCAGTACTTC; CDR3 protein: CSVDAGRETQYF
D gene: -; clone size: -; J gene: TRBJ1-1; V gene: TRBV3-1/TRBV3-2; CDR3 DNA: TGTGCCAGCAGCCCCTCAGGGGACACTGAAGCTTTCTTT; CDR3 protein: CASSPSGDTEAFF
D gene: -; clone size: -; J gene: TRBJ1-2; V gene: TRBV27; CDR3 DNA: TGTGCCAGCAGAGAAAACAGAAAAATGAACTATGGCTACACCTTC; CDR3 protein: CASRENRKMNYGYTF
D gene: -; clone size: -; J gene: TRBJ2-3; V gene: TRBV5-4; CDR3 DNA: TGTGCCAGCAGCTTGCCTTTCCCTACTAGCACAGATACGCAGTATTTT; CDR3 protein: CASSLPFPTSTDTQYF
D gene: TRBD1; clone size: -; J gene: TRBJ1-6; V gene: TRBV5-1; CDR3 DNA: TGCGCCAGCAGCCCAGGACAGGGGTATTTGGCCCTCCACTTT; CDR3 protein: CASSPGQGYLALHF
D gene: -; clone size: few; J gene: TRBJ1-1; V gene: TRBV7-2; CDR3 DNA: TGTGCCAGCAGCCAACAGGGTGTTGGAACTGAAGCTTTCTTT; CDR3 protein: CASSQQGVGTEAFF
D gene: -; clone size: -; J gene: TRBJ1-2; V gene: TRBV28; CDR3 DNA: TGTGCCAGCAGCCGCAGGGATGGCTACACCTTC; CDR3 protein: CASSRRDGYTF
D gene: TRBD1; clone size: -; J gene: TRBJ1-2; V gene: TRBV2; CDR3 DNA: TGTGCCAGCAGGGGACAGGGAGCTAACTATGGCTACACCTTC; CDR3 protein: CASRGQGANYGYTF
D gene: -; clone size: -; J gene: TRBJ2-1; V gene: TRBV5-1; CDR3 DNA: TGCGCCAGCTCGGCAGGGTACACAGAATACAATGAGCAGTTCTTC; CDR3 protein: CASSAGYTEYNEQFF
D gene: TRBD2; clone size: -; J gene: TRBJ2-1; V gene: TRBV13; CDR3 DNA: TGTGCCAGTCGGGGGGACTCCGCTTCGGTCTTC; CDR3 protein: CASRGDSASVF
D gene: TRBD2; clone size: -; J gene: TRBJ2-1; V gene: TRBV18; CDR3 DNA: TGTGCCAGCTCACCCGGGACGGGGGGCAATGAGCAGTTCTTC; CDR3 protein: CASSPGTGGNEQFF
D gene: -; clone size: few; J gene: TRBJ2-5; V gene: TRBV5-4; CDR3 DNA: TGTGCCAGCAGCTTGAAGGCAGGGTGGGGAGAGACCCAGTACTTC; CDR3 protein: CASSLKAGWGETQYF
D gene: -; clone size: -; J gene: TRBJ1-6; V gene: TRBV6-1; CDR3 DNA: TGTGCCAGCAGTGATCTAGGTAATTCACCCCTCCACTTT; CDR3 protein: CASSDLGNSPLHF
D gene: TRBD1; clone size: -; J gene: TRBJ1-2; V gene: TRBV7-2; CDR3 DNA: TGTGCCAGCAGCCCCGGGACAGGGCTTCCCTATGGCTACACCTTC; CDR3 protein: CASSPGTGLPYGYTF
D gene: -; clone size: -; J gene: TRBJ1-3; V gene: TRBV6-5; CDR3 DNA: TGTGCCAGCAGTTATGGGGGGACCTCCTCTGGAAACACCATATATTTT; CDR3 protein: CASSYGGTSSGNTIYF
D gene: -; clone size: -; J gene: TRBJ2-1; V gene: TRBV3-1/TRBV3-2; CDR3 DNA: TGTGCCAGCAGCCAAGATCGGGGTAATGAGCAGTTCTTC; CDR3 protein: CASSQDRGNEQFF
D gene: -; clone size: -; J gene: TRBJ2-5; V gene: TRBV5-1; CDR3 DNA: TGCGCCAGCAGCTTACGAACAGGAACCCAAGAGACCCAGTACTTC; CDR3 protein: CASSLRTGTQETQYF
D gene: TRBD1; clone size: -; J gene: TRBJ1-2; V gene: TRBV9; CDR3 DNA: TGTGCCAGCAGCCGACAAATCGACAGGGATAACGGCTACACCTTC; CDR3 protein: CASSRQIDRDNGYTF
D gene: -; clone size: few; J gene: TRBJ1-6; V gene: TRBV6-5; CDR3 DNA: TGTGCCAGCAGTACCCCGGGGATGGTGGTCCTCCACTTT; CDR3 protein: CASSTPGMVVLHF
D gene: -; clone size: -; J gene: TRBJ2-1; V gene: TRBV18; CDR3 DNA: TGTGCCAGCTCGGCCCGGGATGGCCGGAATAACAATGAGCAGTTCTTC; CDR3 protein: CASSARDGRNNNEQFF
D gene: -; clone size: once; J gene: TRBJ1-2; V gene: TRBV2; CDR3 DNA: TGTGCCAGCAGTGGAGGCCCCGGTGGCGGGTACGTGGATGGCTACACCTTC; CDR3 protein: CASSGGPGGGYVDGYTF
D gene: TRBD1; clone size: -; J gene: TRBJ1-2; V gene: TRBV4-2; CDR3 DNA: TGTGCCAGCAGCCAAGAGGACAGGGGGGCGAGTGGCTACACCTTC; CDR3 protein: CASSQEDRGASGYTF
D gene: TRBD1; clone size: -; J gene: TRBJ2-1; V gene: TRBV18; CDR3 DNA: TGTGCCAGCTCACCACCTCAGGGGGTTGCCTACAATGAGCAGTTCTTC; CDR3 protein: CASSPPQGVAYNEQFF
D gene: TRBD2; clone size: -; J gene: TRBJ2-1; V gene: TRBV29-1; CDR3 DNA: TGCAGCGTTGACCGGGGGGGCTACAATGAGCAGTTCTTC; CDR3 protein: CSVDRGGYNEQFF
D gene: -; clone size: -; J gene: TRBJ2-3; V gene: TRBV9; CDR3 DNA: TGTGCCAGCAGCGTAGTAGCAGATACGCAGTATTTT; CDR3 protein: CASSVVADTQYF
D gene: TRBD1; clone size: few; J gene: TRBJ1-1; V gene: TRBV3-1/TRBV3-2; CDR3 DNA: TGTGCCAGCAGCCAAGTTAGAGGGGGCCAGGCTTTCTTT; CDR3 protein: CASSQVRGGQAFF